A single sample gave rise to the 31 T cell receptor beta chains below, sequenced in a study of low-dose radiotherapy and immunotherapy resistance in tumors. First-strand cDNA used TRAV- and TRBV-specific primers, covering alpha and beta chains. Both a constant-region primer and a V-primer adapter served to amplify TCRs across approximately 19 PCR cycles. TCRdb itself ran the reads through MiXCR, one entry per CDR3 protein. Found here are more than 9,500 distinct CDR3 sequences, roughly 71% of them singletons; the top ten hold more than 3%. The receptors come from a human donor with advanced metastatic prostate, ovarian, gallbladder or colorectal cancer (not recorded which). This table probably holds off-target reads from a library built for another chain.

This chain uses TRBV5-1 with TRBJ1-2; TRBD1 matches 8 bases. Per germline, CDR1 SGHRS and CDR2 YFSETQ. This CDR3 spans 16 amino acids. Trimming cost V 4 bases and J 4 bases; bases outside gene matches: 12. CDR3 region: CASSRGGTDRVYGYTF. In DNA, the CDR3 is TGCGCCAGCAGCCGGGGAGGAACGGACAGGGTCTATGGCTACACCTTC.

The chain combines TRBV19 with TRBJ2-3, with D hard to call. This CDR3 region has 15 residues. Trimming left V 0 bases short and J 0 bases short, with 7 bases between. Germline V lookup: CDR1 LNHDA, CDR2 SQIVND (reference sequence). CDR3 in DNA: TGTGCCAGTAGTATAGAGGGAACAAGCACAGATACGCAGTATTTT. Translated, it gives CASSIEGTSTDTQYF. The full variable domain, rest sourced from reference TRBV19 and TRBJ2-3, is DGGITQSPKYLFRKEGQNVTLSCEQNLNHDAMYWYRQDPGQGLRLIYYSQIVNDFQKGDIAEGYSVSREKKESFPLTVTSAQKNPTAFYLCASSIEGTSTDTQYFGPGTRLTVL.

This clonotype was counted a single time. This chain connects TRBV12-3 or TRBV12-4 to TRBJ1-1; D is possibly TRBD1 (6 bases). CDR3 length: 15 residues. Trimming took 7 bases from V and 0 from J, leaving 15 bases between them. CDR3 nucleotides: TGTGCCAGCACCACGAGAACAGGGATGAACACTGAAGCTTTCTTT. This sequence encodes CASTTRTGMNTEAFF.

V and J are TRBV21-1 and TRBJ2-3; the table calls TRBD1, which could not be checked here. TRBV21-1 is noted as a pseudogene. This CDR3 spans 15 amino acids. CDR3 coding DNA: TGTGCCAGCCTTAACCGGACATTCTGCACAGATACGCAGTATTTT. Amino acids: CASLNRTFCTDTQYF.

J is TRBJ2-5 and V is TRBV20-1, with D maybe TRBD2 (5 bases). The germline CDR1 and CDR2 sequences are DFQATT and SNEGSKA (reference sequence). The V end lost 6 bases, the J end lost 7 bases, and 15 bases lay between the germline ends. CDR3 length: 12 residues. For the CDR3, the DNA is TGCAGTGCGAACACGCCAAGCGGGACCCAGTACTTC. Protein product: CSANTPSGTQYF.

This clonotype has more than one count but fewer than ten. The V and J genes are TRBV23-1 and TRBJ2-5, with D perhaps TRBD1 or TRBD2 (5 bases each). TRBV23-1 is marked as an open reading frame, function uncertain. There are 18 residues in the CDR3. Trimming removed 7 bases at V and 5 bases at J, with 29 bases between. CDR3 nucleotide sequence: TGCGCCAGCACCCCCCAAAGCTATAAAGGGACGATTGCGGAGACCCAGTACTTC. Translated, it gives CASTPQSYKGTIAETQYF.

The CDR3 DNA is TGCAGTGCTAGAGATAACCGACTAGCGGGACCCACCGGGGAGCTGTTTTTT. It specifies CSARDNRLAGPTGELFF. J is TRBJ2-2 and V is TRBV20-1, with TRBD2 identical over 11 bases. Germline CDR1 reads DFQATT; CDR2 reads SNEGSKA (reference sequence). The length of the CDR3 is 17 residues. V lost 0 bases to trimming and J lost 4 bases; unmatched junction nucleotides: 7.

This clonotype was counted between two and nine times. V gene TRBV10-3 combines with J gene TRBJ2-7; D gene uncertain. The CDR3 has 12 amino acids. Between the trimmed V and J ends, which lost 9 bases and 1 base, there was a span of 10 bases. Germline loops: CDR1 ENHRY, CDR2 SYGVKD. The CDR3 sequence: CAIRLDSYEQYF. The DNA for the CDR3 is TGTGCCATACGACTGGATTCCTACGAGCAGTACTTC.

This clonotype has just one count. The CDR3 loop is CASLFGSSGEQYF. CDR3 sequence (DNA): TGTGCCAGCCTCTTCGGGAGTTCAGGCGAGCAGTACTTC. The chain employs TRBV28 and TRBJ2-7; possibly TRBD2 for D (6 bases). V was cut by 8 bases and J by 6 bases, with 17 bases left in between. Germline-derived CDR1 and CDR2 are MDHEN and SYDVKM. The CDR3 totals 13 residues.

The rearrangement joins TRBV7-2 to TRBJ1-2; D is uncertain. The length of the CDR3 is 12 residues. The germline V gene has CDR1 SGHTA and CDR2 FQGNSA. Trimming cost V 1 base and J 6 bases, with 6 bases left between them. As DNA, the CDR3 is TGTGCCAGCAGCTTAGAGTCCCATGGCTACACCTTC. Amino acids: CASSLESHGYTF. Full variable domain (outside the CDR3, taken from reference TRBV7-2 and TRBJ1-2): GAGVSQSPSNKVTEKGKDVELRCDPISGHTALYWYRQSLGQGLEFLIYFQGNSAPDKSGLPSDRFSAERTGGSVSTLTIQRTQQEDSAVYLCASSLESHGYTFGSGTRLTVV.

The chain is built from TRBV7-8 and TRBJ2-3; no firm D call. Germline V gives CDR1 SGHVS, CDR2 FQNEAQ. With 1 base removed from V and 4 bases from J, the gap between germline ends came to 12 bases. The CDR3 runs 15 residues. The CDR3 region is CASSLVSTAADTQYF. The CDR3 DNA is TGTGCCAGCAGCTTAGTGTCAACGGCCGCAGATACGCAGTATTTT.

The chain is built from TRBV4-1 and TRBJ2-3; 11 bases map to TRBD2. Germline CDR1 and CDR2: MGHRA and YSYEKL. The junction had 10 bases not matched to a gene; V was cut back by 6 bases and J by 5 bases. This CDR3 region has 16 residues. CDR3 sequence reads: CASSRNSGRGLDTQYF. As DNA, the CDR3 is TGCGCCAGCAGTCGGAATAGCGGGAGGGGACTAGATACGCAGTATTTT.

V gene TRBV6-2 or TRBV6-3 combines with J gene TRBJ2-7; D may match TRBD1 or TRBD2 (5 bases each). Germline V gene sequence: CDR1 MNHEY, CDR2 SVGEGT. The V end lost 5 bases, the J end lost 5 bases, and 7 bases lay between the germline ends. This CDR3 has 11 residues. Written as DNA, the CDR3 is TGTGCCAGCAGTCAGGGACACGAGCAGTACTTC. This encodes CASSQGHEQYF.

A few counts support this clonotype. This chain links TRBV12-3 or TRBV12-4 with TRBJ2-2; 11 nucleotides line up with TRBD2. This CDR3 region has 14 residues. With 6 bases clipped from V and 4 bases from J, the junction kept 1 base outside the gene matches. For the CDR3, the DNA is TGTGCCAGCAGAACTAGCGGGAGCACCGGGGAGCTGTTTTTT. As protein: CASRTSGSTGELFF.

As DNA, the CDR3 is TGTGCCAGTACTCGGGGTTCGAACTATGGCTACACCTTC. Translation gives CASTRGSNYGYTF. The V call is TRBV19, the J call TRBJ1-2, with D unclear. V lost 7 bases and J 2 bases, leaving 11 bases between the germline ends. There are 13 residues in the CDR3. Germline V gene data show CDR1 as LNHDA and CDR2 as SQIVND (reference sequence).

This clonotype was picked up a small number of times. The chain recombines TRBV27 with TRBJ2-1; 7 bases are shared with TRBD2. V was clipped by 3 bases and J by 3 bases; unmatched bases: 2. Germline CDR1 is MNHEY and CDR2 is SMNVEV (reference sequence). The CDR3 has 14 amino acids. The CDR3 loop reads CASSLPSGYNEQFF. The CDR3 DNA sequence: TGTGCCAGCAGTTTGCCTAGCGGCTACAATGAGCAGTTCTTC.

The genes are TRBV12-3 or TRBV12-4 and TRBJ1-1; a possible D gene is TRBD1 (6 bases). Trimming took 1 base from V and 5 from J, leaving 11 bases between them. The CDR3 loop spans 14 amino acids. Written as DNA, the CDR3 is TGTGCCAGCAGTTTAGGGGGGCGCAGAACTGAAGCTTTCTTT. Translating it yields CASSLGGRRTEAFF.

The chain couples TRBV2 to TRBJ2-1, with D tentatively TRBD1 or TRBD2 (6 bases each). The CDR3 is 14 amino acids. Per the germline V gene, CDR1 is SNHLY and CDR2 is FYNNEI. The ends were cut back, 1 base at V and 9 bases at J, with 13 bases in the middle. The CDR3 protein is CASSEEGGWGEQFF. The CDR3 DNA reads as TGTGCCAGCAGTGAAGAGGGGGGTTGGGGTGAGCAGTTCTTC.

The CDR3 coding sequence is TGTGCCACCAGTGACCCGGGAGCCGTGGGAGATACGCAGTATTTT. Translation: CATSDPGAVGDTQYF. The rearrangement links TRBV24-1 to TRBJ2-3, with D possibly TRBD2 on 6 matching bases. Germline values: CDR1 KGHDR, CDR2 SFDVKD. The CDR3 consists of 15 residues. V shed 4 bases and J shed 5 bases, with 15 bases lying between them.

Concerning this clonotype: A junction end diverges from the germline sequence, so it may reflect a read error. The CDR3 protein is CAGSYSLAGEGGTYNEQFF. The CDR3 DNA is TGTGCCGGCAGTTATAGTCTAGCGGGAGAGGGGGGGACCTACAATGAGCAGTTCTTC. The chain uses TRBV6-2 or TRBV6-3 and TRBJ2-1, with 10 positions matching TRBD2. CDR1 and CDR2 (germline): MNHEY, SVGEGT. The CDR3 covers 19 residues.

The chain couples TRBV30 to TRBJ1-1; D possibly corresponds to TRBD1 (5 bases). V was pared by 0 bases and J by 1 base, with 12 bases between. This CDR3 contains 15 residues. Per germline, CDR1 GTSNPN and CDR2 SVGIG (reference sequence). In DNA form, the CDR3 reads TGTGCCTGGAGTGTCCAGGTACAGGCGAACACTGAAGCTTTCTTT. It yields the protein CAWSVQVQANTEAFF.

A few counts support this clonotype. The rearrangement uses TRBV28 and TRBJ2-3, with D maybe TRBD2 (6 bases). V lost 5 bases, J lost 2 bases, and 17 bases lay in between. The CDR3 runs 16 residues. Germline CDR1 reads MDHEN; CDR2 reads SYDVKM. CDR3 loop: CASSHPLAIPTDTQYF. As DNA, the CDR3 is TGTGCCAGCAGTCACCCACTAGCTATCCCCACAGATACGCAGTATTTT.

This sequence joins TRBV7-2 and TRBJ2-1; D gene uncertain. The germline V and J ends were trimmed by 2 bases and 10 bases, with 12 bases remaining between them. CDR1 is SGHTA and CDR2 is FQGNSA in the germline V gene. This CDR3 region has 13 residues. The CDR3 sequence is CASSLRINLEQFF. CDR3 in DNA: TGTGCCAGCAGCTTACGGATCAATTTGGAGCAGTTCTTC.

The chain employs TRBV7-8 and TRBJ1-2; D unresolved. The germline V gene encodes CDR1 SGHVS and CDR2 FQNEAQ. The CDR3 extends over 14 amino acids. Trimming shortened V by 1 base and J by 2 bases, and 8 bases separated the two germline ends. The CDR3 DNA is TGTGCCAGCAGCTTAGATACGGGAAACTATGGCTACACCTTC. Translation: CASSLDTGNYGYTF. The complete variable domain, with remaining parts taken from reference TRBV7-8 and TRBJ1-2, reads GAGVSQSPRYKVAKRGQDVALRCDPISGHVSLFWYQQALGQGPEFLTYFQNEAQLDKSGLPSDRFFAERPEGSVSTLKIQRTQQEDSAVYLCASSLDTGNYGYTFGSGTRLTVV.

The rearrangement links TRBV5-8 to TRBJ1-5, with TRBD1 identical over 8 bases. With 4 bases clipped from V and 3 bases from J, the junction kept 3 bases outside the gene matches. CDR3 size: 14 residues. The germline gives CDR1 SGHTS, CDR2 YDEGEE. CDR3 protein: CASSIQGVNQPQHF. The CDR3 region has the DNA TGTGCCAGCAGCATACAGGGGGTCAATCAGCCCCAGCATTTT.

CDR3: CASSSYRVVNEQFF. In DNA form, the CDR3 reads TGTGCCAGCAGTTCCTACAGGGTTGTAAATGAGCAGTTCTTC. This chain links TRBV6-2 or TRBV6-3 with TRBJ2-1; D perhaps matches TRBD1 (6 bases). The V gene lost 4 bases and the J gene lost 7 bases, with 14 bases spanning the gap. CDR3 length: 14 amino acids. The V gene's germline CDR1 is MNHEY and CDR2 SVGEGT.

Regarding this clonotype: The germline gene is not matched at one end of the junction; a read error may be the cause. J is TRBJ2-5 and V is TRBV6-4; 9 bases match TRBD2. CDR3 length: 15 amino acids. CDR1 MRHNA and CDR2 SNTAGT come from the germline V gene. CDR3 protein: CAISEPAGGQETQYF. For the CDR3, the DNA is TGTGCCATCAGTGAGCCCGCGGGAGGGCAAGAGACCCAGTACTTC.

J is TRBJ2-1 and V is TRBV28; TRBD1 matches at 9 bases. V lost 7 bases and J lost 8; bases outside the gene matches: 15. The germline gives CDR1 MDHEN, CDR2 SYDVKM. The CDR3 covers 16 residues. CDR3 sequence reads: CASTEAPGTGLDEQFF. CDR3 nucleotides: TGTGCCAGCACCGAAGCTCCCGGGACAGGGCTCGATGAGCAGTTCTTC.

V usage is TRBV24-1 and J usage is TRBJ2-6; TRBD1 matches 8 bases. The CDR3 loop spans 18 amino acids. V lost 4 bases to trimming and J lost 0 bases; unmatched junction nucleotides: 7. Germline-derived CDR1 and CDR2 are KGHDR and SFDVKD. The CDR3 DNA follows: TGTGCCACCAGTGACGGACAGGGTCCCCCCTCTGGGGCCAACGTCCTGACTTTC. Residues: CATSDGQGPPSGANVLTF.

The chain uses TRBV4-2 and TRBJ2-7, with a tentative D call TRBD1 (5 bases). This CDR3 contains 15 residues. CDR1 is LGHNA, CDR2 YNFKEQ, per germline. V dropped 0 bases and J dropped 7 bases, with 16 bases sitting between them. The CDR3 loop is CASSQDQGTGREQYF. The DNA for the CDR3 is TGTGCCAGCAGCCAAGATCAAGGAACAGGAAGGGAGCAGTACTTC.

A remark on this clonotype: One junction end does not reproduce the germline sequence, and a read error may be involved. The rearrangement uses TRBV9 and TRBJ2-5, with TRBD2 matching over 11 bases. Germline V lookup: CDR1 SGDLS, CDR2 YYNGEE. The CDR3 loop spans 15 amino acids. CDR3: CASSVVAGGRENQYF. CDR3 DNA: TGTGCCAGCAGCGTAGTAGCGGGAGGGAGAGAGAACCAGTACTTC.